What follows are 13 T cell receptor beta chains derived from one specimen sequenced in a study of blood T cell repertoires in COVID-19. The assay was immunoSEQ multiplex PCR, and TCRdb's table has in-frame clones only and misses some. The sample holds 90,000 to 150,000 clones, roughly nine tenths seen once. Sequencing was carried out using peripheral blood. The receptors shown here come from a man aged 65 to 79 who had recovered from COVID-19.

The rearrangement uses TRBV5-1 and TRBJ1-4; tentative D call: TRBD1 (5 bases). CDR1 SGHRS and CDR2 YFSETQ come from the germline V gene. This CDR3 is 14 amino acids long. Trimming took off 5 bases at V and 3 bases at J, with 11 bases between the two ends. The CDR3 sequence: CASSATASNEKLFF. DNA of the CDR3: TGCGCCAGCAGTGCGACAGCCTCTAATGAAAAACTGTTTTTT.

V usage is TRBV11-2 and J usage is TRBJ1-1; D remains unclear. The CDR3 covers 14 residues. V was trimmed by 2 bases and J by 1 base, leaving 8 bases between them. Germline V gene lookup returns CDR1 SGHAT and CDR2 FQNNGV. CDR3 amino acids: CASSLRRGNTEAFF. The CDR3 nucleotides are TGTGCCAGCAGCTTAAGGCGGGGGAACACTGAAGCTTTCTTT. The full variable domain, its missing parts supplied by reference TRBV11-2 and TRBJ1-1, is EAGVAQSPRYKIIEKRQSVAFWCNPISGHATLYWYQQILGQGPKLLIQFQNNGVVDDSQLPKDRFSAERLKGVDSTLKIQPAKLEDSAVYLCASSLRRGNTEAFFGQGTRLTVV.

The chain joins TRBV5-4 to TRBJ1-3, with TRBD1 as a possible D gene (5 bases). V lost 4 bases and J 1 base, leaving 9 bases between the germline ends. The germline gives CDR1 SGHNT, CDR2 YYREEE (reference sequence). This CDR3 has 14 amino acids. CDR3 region: CASSPDRSGNTIYF. The CDR3 DNA sequence: TGTGCCAGCAGCCCCGACAGATCTGGAAACACCATATATTTT.

The rearrangement joins TRBV19 to TRBJ1-5; D is unresolved. V was shortened by 9 bases and J by 5 bases, with 11 bases between the two germline ends. The CDR3 loop spans 12 amino acids. CDR1 and CDR2 from the germline V gene are LNHDA and SQIVND (reference sequence). Here the CDR3 reads CASGERHQPQHF. Here the CDR3 DNA reads TGTGCCAGCGGGGAGAGGCATCAGCCCCAGCATTTT.

The V gene is TRBV2, the J gene TRBJ1-2; 8 bases align to TRBD1. The J segment lost 4 bases and the V segment lost 6 bases, leaving 16 bases of the junction unmatched. There are 17 residues in the CDR3. Germline V lookup: CDR1 SNHLY, CDR2 FYNNEI. The DNA of the CDR3 is TGTGCCAGCAGCCACCTTTTCCGACAGGGGCCCCTCTATGGCTACACCTTC. Its protein is CASSHLFRQGPLYGYTF.

This sequence joins TRBV7-2 and TRBJ2-7, with TRBD2 identical over 10 bases. V lost 2 bases to trimming and J lost 2 bases; unmatched junction nucleotides: 3. The germline V gene encodes CDR1 SGHTA and CDR2 FQGNSA. The CDR3 has 15 residues. CDR3 protein: CASSLSTSGAYEQYF. CDR3 in DNA: TGTGCCAGCAGCTTAAGCACTAGCGGGGCCTACGAGCAGTACTTC.

The chain is built from TRBV27 and TRBJ2-1; 14 bases fit TRBD2. The CDR3 covers 20 residues. V was clipped by 2 bases and J by 0 bases; unmatched bases: 9. The germline CDR1 and CDR2 sequences are MNHEY and SMNVEV (reference sequence). The CDR3: CASSLRLAGGLLSSYNEQFF. The CDR3 DNA follows: TGTGCCAGCAGTTTACGACTAGCGGGAGGGCTCTTAAGCTCCTACAATGAGCAGTTCTTC.

This rearrangement joins TRBV6-6 to TRBJ1-6, with 9 nucleotides matching TRBD1. Trimming at V came to 6 bases and at J to 8 bases, leaving 5 bases not matched to a gene. Per germline, CDR1 MNHNY and CDR2 SVGAGI (reference sequence). The CDR3 sequence is 14 residues long. CDR3 sequence (DNA): TGTGCCAGCAGAAGGACAGGGGAGGATTCACCCCTCCACTTT. The encoded protein is CASRRTGEDSPLHF.

This CDR3 is CASSLADSGMDLREQYF. The CDR3 region has the DNA TGTGCCAGCAGCTTAGCGGATAGCGGGATGGACCTGCGCGAGCAGTACTTC. The V and J genes are TRBV7-9 and TRBJ2-7; the match to TRBD2 covers 8 bases. Germline assignment: CDR1 SEHNR and CDR2 FQNEAQ (reference sequence). V lost 0 bases and J lost 6; bases outside the gene matches: 13. This CDR3 contains 17 residues.

The V and J genes are TRBV13 and TRBJ2-5; 10 bases agree with TRBD1. J gave up 4 bases and V 4 bases, and 6 bases lay outside the gene matches. The CDR3 has 15 amino acids. CDR1 and CDR2 from the germline V gene are PRHDT and FYEKMQ (reference sequence). The DNA of the CDR3 is TGTGCCAGCAGCTGGGGACAGGGGATCAGAGAGACCCAGTACTTC. Translation gives CASSWGQGIRETQYF.

This chain joins TRBV5-6 and TRBJ1-3, with 7 bases identical to TRBD1. Trimming removed 6 bases from V and 4 bases from J; junction bases left unmatched: 7. CDR1 SGHDT and CDR2 YYEEEE come from the germline V gene. The CDR3 consists of 14 residues. Here the CDR3 reads CASTADRKGNTIYF. In nucleotides, the CDR3 is TGTGCCAGCACCGCGGACAGGAAGGGAAACACCATATATTTT.

This clone was seen a handful of times. This chain connects TRBV5-1 to TRBJ2-3; 11 bases map to TRBD2. V lost 5 bases to trimming and J lost 4 bases; unmatched junction nucleotides: 9. Germline V gene lookup returns CDR1 SGHRS and CDR2 YFSETQ. This CDR3 is 16 amino acids long. The CDR3 sequence: CASSYRTSGSPDTQYF. In DNA form, the CDR3 reads TGCGCCAGCAGTTATAGGACTAGCGGGTCGCCAGATACGCAGTATTTT. The entire variable domain, with the rest obtained from reference TRBV5-1 and TRBJ2-3, is as follows: KAGVTQTPRYLIKTRGQQVTLSCSPISGHRSVSWYQQTPGQGLQFLFEYFSETQRNKGNFPGRFSGRQFSNSRSEMNVSTLELGDSALYLCASSYRTSGSPDTQYFGPGTRLTVL.

This rearrangement joins TRBV19 to TRBJ2-1; D is unclear. Trimming shortened V by 5 bases and J by 0 bases, and 20 bases separated the two germline ends. Germline lookup yields CDR1 LNHDA and CDR2 SQIVND (reference sequence). This CDR3 spans 18 amino acids. The DNA for the CDR3 is TGTGCCAGTAGTCCCCTCTTACACCACCCGTCCTCCTACAATGAGCAGTTCTTC. This translates into CASSPLLHHPSSYNEQFF.